These 28 T cell receptor beta chains share one sample of origin, sequenced in a study of blood T cell repertoires in COVID-19. Produced via immunoSEQ multiplex PCR; TCRdb's table is partial and in-frame only. The sample records around 150,000 clones, approximately 92% being singletons. The sequenced sample consisted of peripheral blood. The receptors here all came from a woman aged 45-65 years with acute or convalescent COVID-19.

The chain uses TRBV19 and TRBJ2-7, with TRBD1 as a possible D gene (5 bases). In germline, CDR1 is LNHDA, CDR2 SQIVND (reference sequence). The CDR3 contains 13 residues. V was clipped by 4 bases and J by 6 bases, with 13 bases between them. This chain's CDR3 is CASSTPDTPEQYF. The CDR3 region has the DNA TGTGCCAGTAGTACCCCGGACACTCCCGAGCAGTACTTC.

The V call is TRBV7-8, the J call TRBJ2-1, with D possibly being TRBD2 (5 bases). This CDR3 spans 11 amino acids. Looked up from germline, CDR1 is SGHVS and CDR2 is FQNEAQ. V was shortened by 6 bases and J by 12 bases, with 12 bases between the two germline ends. CDR3: CASRELGLQFF. CDR3 bases: TGTGCCAGCAGGGAACTAGGGCTGCAGTTCTTC.

The chain has TRBV7-8 and TRBJ2-3; 7 bases map to TRBD2. This CDR3 has 17 amino acids. V dropped 1 base and J dropped 2; count of bases not matched to a gene: 9. Per the germline V gene, CDR1 is SGHVS and CDR2 is FQNEAQ. For the CDR3, the DNA is TGTGCCAGCAGCTTAGTGATAGGCCTAGCGGTCACAGATACGCAGTATTTT. It codes for CASSLVIGLAVTDTQYF.

The chain uses TRBV9 and TRBJ1-6; weak D call: TRBD1 (5 bases). The CDR3 has 16 residues. V was trimmed by 2 bases and J by 3 bases, leaving 12 bases between them. The V gene's germline CDR1 is SGDLS and CDR2 YYNGEE. CDR3 in amino acids: CASSVTGDVYNSPLHF. The CDR3 coding sequence is TGTGCCAGCAGCGTTACAGGTGATGTCTATAATTCACCCCTCCACTTT.

The J gene is TRBJ2-7, the V gene TRBV12-5; no clear D. Deletions cut 6 bases from V and 3 bases from J, with 9 bases between. Germline V gene lookup returns CDR1 LGHNT and CDR2 FRNRAP. This CDR3 region has 12 residues. The DNA of the CDR3 is TGTGCTAGTGGCTATGACATCTACGAGCAGTACTTC. Its protein is CASGYDIYEQYF.

The V gene is TRBV10-3, the J gene TRBJ1-1; D ambiguous. Trimming stripped 4 bases from V and 0 bases from J, with 15 bases between. The CDR3 has 16 residues. The V gene's germline CDR1 is ENHRY and CDR2 SYGVKD. The chain's CDR3 is CAISGSRGQMNTEAFF. The CDR3, as DNA: TGTGCCATCAGTGGGTCGAGAGGGCAGATGAACACTGAAGCTTTCTTT.

The chain employs TRBV5-6 and TRBJ1-1; no reliable D call. CDR3 length: 13 amino acids. In germline, CDR1 is SGHDT, CDR2 YYEEEE. Trimming cost V 5 bases and J 6 bases, with 14 bases left between them. The CDR3 region has the DNA TGTGCCAGCAGTGACACCGGCGTGGCTGAAGCTTTCTTT. This sequence encodes CASSDTGVAEAFF.

The chain is built from TRBV10-1 and TRBJ2-5; TRBD2 aligns across 11 bases. J was trimmed by 10 bases and V by 9 bases; bases with no gene match: 13. Per the germline V gene, CDR1 is WNHNN and CDR2 is SYGVQD (reference sequence). The CDR3 contains 14 residues. The CDR3 protein is CASSLAGGPSVQYF. The CDR3 nucleotides read TGCGCCAGTTCTCTAGCGGGAGGCCCTAGTGTCCAGTACTTC.

CDR3 loop: CASSSADRGWEKLFF. For the CDR3, the DNA is TGTGCCAGCTCCTCTGCGGACAGGGGGTGGGAAAAACTGTTTTTT. This chain uses TRBV25-1 with TRBJ1-4; 10 bases agree with TRBD1. The junction had 11 bases not matched to a gene; V was cut back by 8 bases and J by 8 bases. CDR3 length: 15 amino acids. Germline CDR1 is MGHDK and CDR2 is SYGVNS.

The chain has TRBV18 and TRBJ1-5; 11 bases fit TRBD1. V lost 5 bases, J lost 5 bases, and 5 bases stayed unmatched. In germline, CDR1 is KGHSH, CDR2 LQKENI. The CDR3 length is 15 residues. CDR3: CASSGTGGSYQPQHF. The DNA for the CDR3 is TGTGCCAGCTCAGGGACAGGGGGTAGTTATCAGCCCCAGCATTTT.

The chain is built from TRBV2 and TRBJ2-5; 7 bases are shared with TRBD2. J gave up 4 bases and V 5 bases, and 10 bases lay outside the gene matches. Germline lookup yields CDR1 SNHLY and CDR2 FYNNEI. The CDR3 has 15 amino acids. CDR3 nucleotides: TGTGCCAGCAGTACCTTGGGGAGGGGACGAGAGACCCAGTACTTC. Translating it yields CASSTLGRGRETQYF.

The rearrangement uses TRBV6-6 and TRBJ1-6; possibly TRBD1 for D (6 bases). V was trimmed by 6 bases and J by 5 bases, leaving 11 bases between them. Germline V CDR1 and CDR2: MNHNY, SVGAGI (reference sequence). This CDR3 region has 14 residues. The DNA of the CDR3 is TGTGCCAGCAGCCCTGGACAGAATAATTCACCCCTCCACTTT. The encoded protein is CASSPGQNNSPLHF.

The J gene is TRBJ1-3, the V gene TRBV6-5, with 7 bases fitting TRBD1. The CDR3 contains 15 residues. In germline, CDR1 is MNHEY, CDR2 SVGAGI. Trimming took 6 bases from V and 0 from J; bases not matched to a gene: 5. The CDR3 region is CASRTTGSSGNTIYF. The CDR3, as DNA: TGTGCCAGCAGAACGACAGGGAGCTCTGGAAACACCATATATTTT.

The rearrangement uses TRBV28 and TRBJ2-1; 9 positions match TRBD1. In germline, CDR1 is MDHEN, CDR2 SYDVKM. There are 17 residues in the CDR3. V lost 2 bases and J lost 5; bases outside the gene matches: 10. The CDR3 loop is CASSLSSRDRVDNEQFF. Written as DNA, the CDR3 is TGTGCCAGCAGTTTAAGTAGTCGGGACAGGGTAGACAATGAGCAGTTCTTC.

The chain joins TRBV28 to TRBJ1-1; tentatively, D is TRBD1 (5 bases). This CDR3 is 13 amino acids long. CDR1 is MDHEN and CDR2 is SYDVKM in the germline V gene. Trimming shortened V by 8 bases and J by 3 bases, and 13 bases separated the two germline ends. CDR3 DNA: TGTGCCAGCGGGGCGGTGGAAGACACTGAAGCTTTCTTT. It encodes CASGAVEDTEAFF.

The chain employs TRBV4-3 and TRBJ1-3, with 10 bases that match TRBD1. The germline gives CDR1 LGHNA, CDR2 YSLEER. The CDR3 is 17 residues long. V was pared by 4 bases and J by 0 bases, with 6 bases of the junction left unmatched. The CDR3 is CASSPKGTGVSGNTIYF. DNA for the CDR3: TGCGCCAGCAGCCCCAAGGGGACAGGGGTCTCTGGAAACACCATATATTTT.

V usage is TRBV12-3 or TRBV12-4 and J usage is TRBJ1-1; unclear D gene. V was pared by 7 bases and J by 7 bases, with 16 bases between. This CDR3 has 13 amino acids. CDR3 in amino acids: CASIFSTGGEAFF. The CDR3 DNA reads as TGTGCCAGCATTTTTTCGACGGGAGGTGAAGCTTTCTTT.

V usage is TRBV7-6 and J usage is TRBJ2-3, with a weak D call TRBD1 (6 bases). V was shortened by 5 bases and J by 2 bases, with 11 bases between the two germline ends. CDR1 SGHVS and CDR2 FNYEAQ come from the germline V gene. The CDR3 covers 14 residues. CDR3 sequence (DNA): TGTGCCAGCAGCACTACAGGGACCACAGATACGCAGTATTTT. Amino acid sequence: CASSTTGTTDTQYF.

The chain uses TRBV21-1 and TRBJ1-1; the D call of TRBD1 is as the table states it, not checked on the DNA. TRBV21-1 represents a pseudogene. CDR3 length: 16 amino acids. The CDR3, as DNA: TGTGCCAGCAGCAAAGGGGACAGGCCCAGGGGCACTGAAGCTTTCTTT. As protein: CASSKGDRPRGTEAFF.

The CDR3 nucleotides are TGTGCCAGCAGGGAGCGGGGGACCACCGGGGAGCTGTTTTTT. It specifies CASRERGTTGELFF. This rearrangement joins TRBV13 to TRBJ2-2, with 8 bases lining up with TRBD2. The germline V gene encodes CDR1 PRHDT and CDR2 FYEKMQ (reference sequence). The CDR3 is made up of 14 amino acids. V dropped 6 bases and J dropped 4; count of bases not matched to a gene: 4.

The J gene is TRBJ1-4, the V gene TRBV7-9; 10 bases fit TRBD1. The CDR3 has 18 residues. V shed 6 bases, J shed 2 bases, and the junction held 12 bases outside the gene matches. The germline V gene encodes CDR1 SEHNR and CDR2 FQNEAQ (reference sequence). The CDR3 loop is CASRPKSRDRGTNEKLFF. Here the CDR3 DNA reads TGTGCCAGCAGGCCTAAGTCCCGGGACAGGGGCACTAATGAAAAACTGTTTTTT.

As concerns this clone: Compared with germline, one end of the junction differs, possibly owing to a read error. The chain carries TRBV7-2 and TRBJ1-4, with 8 bases that match TRBD1. This CDR3 has 15 amino acids. Germline CDR1 reads SGHTA; CDR2 reads FQGNSA. CDR3 residues: CASSLGTGRLQKLFF. The DNA for the CDR3 is TGTGCCAGCAGTTTAGGGACAGGACGTTTACAAAAACTGTTTTTT.

This clone was detected a few times. The V gene is TRBV18, the J gene TRBJ1-1, with 8 bases aligning to TRBD1. The germline V gene has CDR1 KGHSH and CDR2 LQKENI. V shed 0 bases and J 0 bases; nucleotides not matched to a gene: 6. The CDR3 contains 17 residues. CDR3 in DNA: TGTGCCAGCTCACCACCGATCACGGACAGGGTGAACACTGAAGCTTTCTTT. It codes for CASSPPITDRVNTEAFF.

This chain links TRBV18 with TRBJ2-7; the match to TRBD2 covers 10 bases. J was trimmed by 2 bases and V by 2 bases; bases with no gene match: 3. The germline V gene has CDR1 KGHSH and CDR2 LQKENI. The CDR3 length is 15 residues. Written as DNA, the CDR3 is TGTGCCAGCTCACCAGGAGCGGGAGGGACCTACGAGCAGTACTTC. Translating it yields CASSPGAGGTYEQYF.

This clone was counted once. V gene TRBV19 combines with J gene TRBJ1-2; 8 bases are a match to TRBD1. This CDR3 contains 16 residues. Per germline, CDR1 LNHDA and CDR2 SQIVND (reference sequence). V lost 5 bases and J lost 2; bases outside the gene matches: 10. CDR3 nucleotides: TGTGCCAGTAGTTCCGTCTCAGGGGGCTTCAACTATGGCTACACCTTC. This encodes CASSSVSGGFNYGYTF.

The chain carries TRBV3-1 (or the pseudogene TRBV3-2) and TRBJ1-5; unclear D gene. This CDR3 contains 14 residues. The V gene's germline CDR1 is LGHDT and CDR2 YNNKEL (reference sequence). V was shortened by 0 bases and J by 5 bases, with 8 bases between the two germline ends. The CDR3 sequence: CASSQEVTYQPQHF. In DNA, the CDR3 is TGTGCCAGCAGCCAAGAGGTCACTTATCAGCCCCAGCATTTT.

V is TRBV9 and J is TRBJ2-1; possible D gene TRBD2, 6 bases. The CDR3 consists of 16 residues. Trimming shortened V by 0 bases and J by 8 bases, and 18 bases separated the two germline ends. Germline lookup yields CDR1 SGDLS and CDR2 YYNGEE. The CDR3 region is CASSVDFLGGRDEQFF. DNA of the CDR3: TGTGCCAGCAGCGTAGATTTCTTGGGGGGACGGGATGAGCAGTTCTTC.

This chain joins TRBV7-9 and TRBJ2-1; 8 nucleotides align to TRBD2. Germline V gene data show CDR1 as SEHNR and CDR2 as FQNEAQ (reference sequence). The V and J ends lost 3 bases and 7 bases, in that order; junction bases with no gene match: 8. The CDR3 runs to 15 residues. The chain's CDR3 is CASSLDGGGRNEQFF. As DNA, the CDR3 is TGTGCCAGCAGCTTGGACGGCGGGGGGAGGAATGAGCAGTTCTTC.